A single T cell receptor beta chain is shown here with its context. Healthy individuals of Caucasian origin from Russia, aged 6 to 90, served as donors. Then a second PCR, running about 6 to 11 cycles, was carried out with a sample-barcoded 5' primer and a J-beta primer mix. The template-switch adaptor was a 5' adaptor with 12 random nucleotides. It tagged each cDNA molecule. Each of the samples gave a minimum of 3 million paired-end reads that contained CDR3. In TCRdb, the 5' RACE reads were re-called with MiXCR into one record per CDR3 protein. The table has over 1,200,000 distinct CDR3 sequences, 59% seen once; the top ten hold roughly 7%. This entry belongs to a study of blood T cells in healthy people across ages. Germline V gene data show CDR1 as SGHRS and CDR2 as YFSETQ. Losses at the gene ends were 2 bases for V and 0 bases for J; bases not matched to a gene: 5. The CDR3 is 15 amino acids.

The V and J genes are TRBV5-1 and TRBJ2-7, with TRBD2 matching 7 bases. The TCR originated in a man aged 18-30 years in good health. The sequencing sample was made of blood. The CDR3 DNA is TGCGCCAGCAGCTTCGACGGGGGGAGCTCCTACGAGCAGTACTTC. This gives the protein CASSFDGGSSYEQYF.